The 23 T cell receptor beta chains presented below share a single source sample, sequenced in a study. TCRdb ran MiXCR on the RT-PCR reads and lists one entry per CDR3 protein. Among more than 550,000 distinct CDR3 sequences listed, approximately 15% were seen once. Material for sequencing was memory CD4+ T cells from blood. These receptors were collected from a female donor in good health, serving as a healthy control.

Here the CDR3 DNA reads TGTGCCAGCAGTTTATTCGGTGCCTACAATGAGCAGTTCTTC. As protein: CASSLFGAYNEQFF. V and J are TRBV2 and TRBJ2-1, with unresolved D. CDR1 is SNHLY and CDR2 is FYNNEI in the germline V gene. V lost 5 bases to trimming and J lost 2 bases, with 10 bases between them. This CDR3 is built from 14 residues.

V gene TRBV3-1 combines with J gene TRBJ1-2, with D maybe TRBD1 (6 bases). Trimming took 4 bases from V and 4 from J, leaving 13 bases between them. The CDR3 sequence is 14 residues long. Germline V CDR1 and CDR2: LGHDT, YNNKEL (reference sequence). The CDR3 DNA is TGTGCCAGCAGCCCCAGTACAGGGCTCTATGGCTACACCTTC. This sequence encodes CASSPSTGLYGYTF. Using reference TRBV3-1 and TRBJ1-2 for the parts outside the CDR3, the full variable domain is DTAVSQTPKYLVTQMGNDKSIKCEQNLGHDTMYWYKQDSKKFLKIMFSYNNKELIINETVPNRFSPKSPDKAHLNLHINSLELGDSAVYFCASSPSTGLYGYTFGSGTRLTVV.

The sample holds a few counts of this clonotype. The CDR3 here is CASSQDRNEKLFF. The CDR3 DNA is TGTGCCAGCAGCCAAGACAGGAATGAAAAACTGTTTTTT. This rearrangement joins TRBV7-8 to TRBJ1-4; D may be TRBD1 (6 bases). V gave up 5 bases and J gave up 5 bases, with 9 bases separating them. Germline CDR1 SGHVS, CDR2 FQNEAQ. CDR3 length equals 13 residues.

A few counts support this clonotype. The V call is TRBV6-1, the J call TRBJ1-1, with D possibly matching TRBD1 (6 bases). V lost 7 bases to trimming and J lost 8 bases, with 11 bases between them. Germline V CDR1 and CDR2: MNHNS, SASEGT. There are 11 residues in the CDR3. Written as DNA, the CDR3 is TGTGCCAGCATTTACAGGGTAGAAGCTTTCTTT. This encodes CASIYRVEAFF.

This clonotype has more than one count but fewer than ten. This sequence joins TRBV20-1 and TRBJ1-3; D unclear. Trimming stripped 8 bases from V and 4 bases from J, with 15 bases between. The CDR3 is 13 residues long. Germline V CDR1 and CDR2: DFQATT, SNEGSKA (reference sequence). The CDR3 protein is CSSYYSDGNTIYF. CDR3 in DNA: TGCAGTTCTTACTACAGCGACGGAAACACCATATATTTT.

This chain connects TRBV5-1 to TRBJ2-5; tentative D call: TRBD2 (6 bases). The CDR3 runs 14 residues. The V gene lost 6 bases and the J gene lost 4 bases, with 16 bases spanning the gap. The germline gives CDR1 SGHRS, CDR2 YFSETQ. The CDR3 bases are TGCGCCAGCACCAACACCCCGGGACTAGAGACCCAGTACTTC. This translates into CASTNTPGLETQYF.

This clonotype occurred many times. V usage is TRBV6-1 and J usage is TRBJ2-3; D is undetermined. The germline gives CDR1 MNHNS, CDR2 SASEGT. The CDR3 spans 13 residues. Trimming took 7 bases from V and 5 from J, leaving 13 bases between them. The CDR3 DNA follows: TGTGCCAGCACCGGTACTTGGGGAGATACGCAGTATTTT. Translating gives CASTGTWGDTQYF.

This clonotype was detected a few times. The chain joins TRBV6-1 to TRBJ2-2, with a weak D call TRBD2 (5 bases). V lost 2 bases and J 1 base, leaving 11 bases between the germline ends. Per the germline V gene, CDR1 is MNHNS and CDR2 is SASEGT. This CDR3 comprises 16 residues. The CDR3 loop reads CASSERESRNTGELFF. CDR3 sequence (DNA): TGTGCCAGCAGTGAAAGGGAGAGTAGGAACACCGGGGAGCTGTTTTTT.

This clonotype was found a few times. This rearrangement joins TRBV25-1 to TRBJ1-4; no clear D. Trimming shortened V by 4 bases and J by 3 bases, and 12 bases separated the two germline ends. Germline V lookup: CDR1 MGHDK, CDR2 SYGVNS. The CDR3 is 15 residues long. CDR3 in DNA: TGTGCCAGCAGTGGGGTGACTACGGCTAATGAAAAACTGTTTTTT. This codes for CASSGVTTANEKLFF. The whole variable domain, filled in from reference TRBV25-1 and TRBJ1-4, reads EADIYQTPRYLVIGTGKKITLECSQTMGHDKMYWYQQDPGMELHLIHYSYGVNSTEKGDLSSESTVSRIRTEHFPLTLESARPSHTSQYLCASSGVTTANEKLFFGSGTQLSVL.

This clonotype came up a few times. The chain recombines TRBV5-1 with TRBJ2-7; no firm D call. The length of the CDR3 is 15 residues. V lost 3 bases, J lost 2 bases, and 15 bases lay in between. Germline loops: CDR1 SGHRS, CDR2 YFSETQ. The CDR3 DNA sequence: TGCGCCAGCAGCTGGGATCAGCAATTTACCTACGAGCAGTACTTC. Its translation: CASSWDQQFTYEQYF.

The chain is built from TRBV9 and TRBJ1-2; a weak D match, TRBD1 (5 bases). This CDR3 comprises 14 residues. Trimming removed 0 bases from V and 4 bases from J, with 10 bases in between. CDR1 and CDR2 from the germline V gene are SGDLS and YYNGEE. DNA of the CDR3: TGTGCCAGCAGCGTAGGGTCAGGGAGCTATGGCTACACCTTC. It translates to CASSVGSGSYGYTF.

The CDR3: CASSLLGGQYTGELFF. CDR3 in DNA: TGCGCCAGCAGCTTGCTGGGCGGGCAGTACACCGGGGAGCTGTTTTTT. This chain uses TRBV5-1 with TRBJ2-2; maybe TRBD2 (5 bases). With 1 base removed from V and 3 bases from J, the gap between germline ends came to 13 bases. Germline V gene sequence: CDR1 SGHRS, CDR2 YFSETQ. The CDR3 has 16 residues.

This clonotype was seen many times. The gene calls are TRBV10-3 and TRBJ1-1, with 8 bases matching TRBD1. V lost 8 bases to trimming and J lost 3 bases; unmatched junction nucleotides: 8. CDR1 and CDR2 (germline): ENHRY, SYGVKD. The length of the CDR3 is 14 residues. CDR3 region: CAIGDRGGDTEAFF. In DNA form, the CDR3 reads TGTGCCATCGGAGACAGGGGTGGCGACACTGAAGCTTTCTTT.

This clonotype was found many times. The chain couples TRBV29-1 to TRBJ1-1; D gene ambiguous. V lost 7 bases to trimming and J lost 1 base, with 7 bases between them. In germline, CDR1 is SQVTM, CDR2 ANQGSEA. This CDR3 spans 11 amino acids. CDR3 loop: CSGRENTEAFF. DNA for the CDR3: TGCAGCGGAAGGGAGAACACTGAAGCTTTCTTT.

The chain links TRBV19 to TRBJ2-5; D gene uncertain. The ends were cut back, 5 bases at V and 4 bases at J, with 11 bases in the middle. CDR3 size: 13 residues. Germline CDR1 LNHDA, CDR2 SQIVND (reference sequence). CDR3 coding DNA: TGTGCCAGTAGTGTTCGGCGGACAGAGACCCAGTACTTC. It translates to CASSVRRTETQYF. Supplemented by reference TRBV19 and TRBJ2-5, the full variable domain reads DGGITQSPKYLFRKEGQNVTLSCEQNLNHDAMYWYRQDPGQGLRLIYYSQIVNDFQKGDIAEGYSVSREKKESFPLTVTSAQKNPTAFYLCASSVRRTETQYFGPGTRLLVL.

This clonotype was counted between two and nine times. The chain carries TRBV4-3 and TRBJ2-3; 9 bases are shared with TRBD2. This CDR3 comprises 18 residues. CDR1 LGHNA and CDR2 YSLEER come from the germline V gene. Losses at the gene ends were 3 bases for V and 2 bases for J; bases not matched to a gene: 12. CDR3 region: CASSHSSSGGSPTDTQYF. In nucleotides, the CDR3 is TGCGCCAGCAGCCATTCATCCAGCGGGGGGTCCCCCACAGATACGCAGTATTTT.

This clonotype appeared a few times. V and J are TRBV5-5 and TRBJ1-2; TRBD1 might be the D (5 bases). Germline V gene lookup returns CDR1 SGHKS and CDR2 YYEKEE (reference sequence). The V end was cut by 1 base, the J end by 4 bases, with 8 bases between. There are 13 residues in the CDR3. The CDR3 loop reads CASSLQTAYGYTF. DNA of the CDR3: TGTGCCAGCAGCTTGCAGACAGCCTATGGCTACACCTTC.

The V and J genes are TRBV6-1 and TRBJ1-5; 10 bases fit TRBD1. The CDR3 has 16 amino acids. CDR1 and CDR2 (germline): MNHNS, SASEGT. The V and J ends lost 3 bases and 3 bases, in that order; junction bases with no gene match: 5. CDR3 in amino acids: CASSDVGTGANQPQHF. CDR3 nucleotides: TGTGCCAGCAGTGACGTAGGGACAGGGGCCAATCAGCCCCAGCATTTT.

A few counts support this clonotype. The V and J genes are TRBV7-2 and TRBJ1-1; TRBD1 matches 8 bases. V trimming: 7 bases; J trimming: 5 bases; junction bases outside the gene matches: 6. In germline, CDR1 is SGHTA, CDR2 FQGNSA. The length of the CDR3 is 13 residues. CDR3 region: CASNSRQGTEAFF. CDR3 in DNA: TGTGCCAGCAACTCTAGACAGGGGACTGAAGCTTTCTTT.

This clonotype was recorded at least ten times. J is TRBJ2-4 and V is TRBV20-1; no definite D call. This CDR3 has 13 residues. Germline-derived CDR1 and CDR2 are DFQATT and SNEGSKA (reference sequence). V was trimmed by 0 bases and J by 0 bases, leaving 3 bases between them. CDR3: CSAREVAKNIQYF. CDR3 coding DNA: TGCAGTGCTAGAGAGGTAGCCAAAAACATTCAGTACTTC.

The chain is built from TRBV20-1 and TRBJ1-2; unclear D gene. The CDR3 spans 14 residues. V was cut by 6 bases and J by 7 bases, with 21 bases left in between. The germline gives CDR1 DFQATT, CDR2 SNEGSKA (reference sequence). The CDR3 sequence is CSAAPTLGGGGYTF. The CDR3 bases are TGCAGTGCCGCCCCCACTCTGGGAGGAGGTGGCTACACCTTC.

This rearrangement joins TRBV4-2 to TRBJ1-5; D gene ambiguous. In germline, CDR1 is LGHNA, CDR2 YNFKEQ. V was cut by 0 bases and J by 2 bases, with 5 bases left in between. The CDR3 sequence is 14 residues long. In DNA form, the CDR3 reads TGTGCCAGCAGCCAAGATGGCGGCAATCAGCCCCAGCATTTT. This codes for CASSQDGGNQPQHF.

V gene TRBV5-1 combines with J gene TRBJ1-2, with D perhaps TRBD1 (6 bases). Per germline, CDR1 SGHRS and CDR2 YFSETQ. The V and J ends lost 1 base and 0 bases respectively, with 13 bases between them. The CDR3 length is 16 residues. CDR3 nucleotides: TGCGCCAGCAGCTTGAGGGGGGGAAAGGCTAACTATGGCTACACCTTC. Amino acids: CASSLRGGKANYGYTF. Full variable domain (remainder filled in from reference TRBV5-1 and TRBJ1-2): KAGVTQTPRYLIKTRGQQVTLSCSPISGHRSVSWYQQTPGQGLQFLFEYFSETQRNKGNFPGRFSGRQFSNSRSEMNVSTLELGDSALYLCASSLRGGKANYGYTFGSGTRLTVV.